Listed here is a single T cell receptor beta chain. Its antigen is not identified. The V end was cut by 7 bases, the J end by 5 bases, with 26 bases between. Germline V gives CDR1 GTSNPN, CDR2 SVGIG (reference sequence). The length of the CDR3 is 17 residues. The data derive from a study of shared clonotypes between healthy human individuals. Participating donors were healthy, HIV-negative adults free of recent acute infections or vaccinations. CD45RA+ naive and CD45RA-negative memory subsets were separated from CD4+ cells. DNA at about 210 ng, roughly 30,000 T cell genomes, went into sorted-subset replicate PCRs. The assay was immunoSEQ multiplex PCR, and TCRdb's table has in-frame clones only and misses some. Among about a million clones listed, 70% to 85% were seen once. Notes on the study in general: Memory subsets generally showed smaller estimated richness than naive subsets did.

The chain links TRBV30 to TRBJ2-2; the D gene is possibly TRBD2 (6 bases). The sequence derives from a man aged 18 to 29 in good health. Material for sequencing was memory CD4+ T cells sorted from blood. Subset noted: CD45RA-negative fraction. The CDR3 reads CALSMQLGGSRTGELFF. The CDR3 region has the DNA TGTGCCTTATCCATGCAGTTGGGGGGAAGTCGAACCGGGGAGCTGTTTTTT.